Listed below are T cell receptor beta chains from one sample, sequenced in a study of blood T cell repertoires in COVID-19. TCRdb's copy holds only in-frame clones and misses some; the assay was immunoSEQ multiplex PCR. The data show more than 90,000 clones, about 71% seen once. The source material was peripheral blood. All receptors come from a woman aged 55-69 years in a cohort sampled during active or convalescent COVID-19. Both conserved end residues are part of each CDR3. D genes are given only for firm matches.

D | J | V | CDR3
TRBD2 | TRBJ2-1 | TRBV6-5 | CASFASGGPNEQFF
. | TRBJ1-1 | TRBV19 | CASRLGAGPNTEAFF
. | TRBJ1-2 | TRBV7-6 | CASSLVGVGGYTF
. | TRBJ2-1 | TRBV5-6 | CASSLASGDYYNEQFF
TRBD1 | TRBJ1-6 | TRBV28 | CASSFRTGGTSPLHF
. | TRBJ1-1 | TRBV19 | CASRRQSGTEAFF
TRBD2 | TRBJ2-3 | TRBV5-1 | CASSPRLAGGTDTQYF
. | TRBJ1-1 | TRBV6-6 | CASSYSIGRLNTEAFF
. | TRBJ1-2 | TRBV18 | CASSLAAEGNYGYTF
. | TRBJ1-2 | TRBV7-3 | CASSGRGAYGYTF
TRBD1 | TRBJ1-2 | TRBV5-6 | CASSLGRWDSYGYTF
TRBD1 | TRBJ2-7 | TRBV27 | CASRSLGTGSYEQYF
. | TRBJ1-1 | TRBV2 | CASMAQMNTEAFF
. | TRBJ1-6 | TRBV9 | CASSVVDAGNSPLHF
TRBD1 | TRBJ2-5 | TRBV29-1 | CSVAEAGGAVAQYF
TRBD1 | TRBJ2-2 | TRBV7-9 | CASSSRDRVAGELFF
. | TRBJ2-3 | TRBV24-1 | CATSIQGYGADTQYF
. | TRBJ2-7 | TRBV5-1 | CASTQGGTSSYEQYF
. | TRBJ1-1 | TRBV5-1 | CASSGGAPEAFF
TRBD2 | TRBJ2-5 | TRBV19 | CASSLGLAGLETQYF
TRBD1 | TRBJ1-1 | TRBV30 | CAWSSRGSDTEAFF
. | TRBJ2-7 | TRBV6-1 | CASSEARGDRYTYEQYF
TRBD2 | TRBJ2-7 | TRBV28 | CASRPRDYQLILQYF
TRBD1 | TRBJ2-7 | TRBV24-1 | CATRIKTGGYRNGSYEQYF
TRBD2 | TRBJ2-1 | TRBV7-6 | CASSLLFSGGAGYEQFF
TRBD1 | TRBJ1-5 | TRBV27 | CASRQIDRGGNQPQHF
TRBD2 | TRBJ2-2 | TRBV9 | CASSVRTSNGELFF
. | TRBJ1-5 | TRBV2 | CASSELEDQPQHF
. | TRBJ1-5 | TRBV19 | CATHPADSSNQPQHF
TRBD1 | TRBJ2-7 | TRBV7-8 | CASSINRGSYEQYF
TRBD1 | TRBJ1-1 | TRBV6-5 | CASRATGEEAFF
. | TRBJ1-5 | TRBV5-5 | CASSLDRARPQHF
. | TRBJ1-1 | TRBV6-6 | CASSSTGGRTEAFF
TRBD2 | TRBJ2-2 | TRBV9 | CASSAELAGGDTGELFF
TRBD2 | TRBJ2-1 | TRBV7-2 | CASKNDPAGGGEQFF
. | TRBJ2-7 | TRBV18 | CASPYEQYF
. | TRBJ1-2 | TRBV11-2 | CASSLGQAYGYTF
. | TRBJ1-1 | TRBV6-1 | CASSEQYRAGNTEAFF